This T cell receptor (beta chain) was sequenced during a study of blood T cell repertoires in COVID-19. Study-wide context: PBMCs, B-cell-depleted T cells, or T cells were the source of the cDNA or gDNA that made up the material.

This clone was recorded once. The method was immunoSEQ multiplex PCR; TCRdb's version includes in-frame clones alone and lacks a portion of them. In the table there are 150,000 to 200,000 clones, approximately 80% of which are singletons. Self-reported history from a screening survey and questionnaire set each donor's cohort. Symptom resolution, clearance, or two negative PCRs marked the recovered donors of Cohort 3. The CDR3 contains 13 residues. V was trimmed by 7 bases and J by 8 bases, leaving 17 bases between them. Germline assignment: CDR1 MDHEN and CDR2 SYDVKM. The sequence derives from a man aged 50-59 years who had recovered from COVID-19. The gene calls are TRBV28 and TRBJ1-2; possible D gene TRBD1, 5 bases. The sample comprised PBMCs or T cells enriched from blood (not recorded which). CDR3: CASTYRRGNGYTF. The DNA of the CDR3 is TGTGCCAGCACCTACCGGCGGGGGAACGGCTACACCTTC.